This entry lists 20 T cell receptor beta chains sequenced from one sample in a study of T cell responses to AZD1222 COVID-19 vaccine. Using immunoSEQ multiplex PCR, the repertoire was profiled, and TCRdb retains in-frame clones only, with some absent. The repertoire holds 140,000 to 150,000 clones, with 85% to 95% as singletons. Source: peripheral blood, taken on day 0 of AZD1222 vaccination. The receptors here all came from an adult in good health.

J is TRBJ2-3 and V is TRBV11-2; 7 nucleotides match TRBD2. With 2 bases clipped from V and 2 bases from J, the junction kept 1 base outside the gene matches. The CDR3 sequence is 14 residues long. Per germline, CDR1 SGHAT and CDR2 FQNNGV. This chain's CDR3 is CASSLWDYTDTQYF. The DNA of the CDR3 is TGTGCCAGCAGCTTATGGGACTACACAGATACGCAGTATTTT.

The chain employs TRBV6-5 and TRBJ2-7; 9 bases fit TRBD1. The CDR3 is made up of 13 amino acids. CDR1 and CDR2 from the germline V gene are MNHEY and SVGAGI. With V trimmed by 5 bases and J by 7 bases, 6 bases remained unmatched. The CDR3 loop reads CASSPTGGREQYF. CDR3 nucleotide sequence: TGTGCCAGCAGTCCGACAGGGGGAAGGGAGCAGTACTTC.

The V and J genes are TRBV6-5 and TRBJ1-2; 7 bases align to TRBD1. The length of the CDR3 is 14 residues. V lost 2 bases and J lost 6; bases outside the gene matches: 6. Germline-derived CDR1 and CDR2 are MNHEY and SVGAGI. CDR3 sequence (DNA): TGTGCCAGCAGTTACACCGCAGGGGGGAATGGCTACACCTTC. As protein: CASSYTAGGNGYTF.

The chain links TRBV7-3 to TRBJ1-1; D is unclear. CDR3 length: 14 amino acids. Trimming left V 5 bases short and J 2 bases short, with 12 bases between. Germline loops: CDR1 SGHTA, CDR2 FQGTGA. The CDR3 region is CASSPRSGNTEAFF. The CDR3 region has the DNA TGTGCCAGCAGCCCCAGGAGCGGTAACACTGAAGCTTTCTTT.

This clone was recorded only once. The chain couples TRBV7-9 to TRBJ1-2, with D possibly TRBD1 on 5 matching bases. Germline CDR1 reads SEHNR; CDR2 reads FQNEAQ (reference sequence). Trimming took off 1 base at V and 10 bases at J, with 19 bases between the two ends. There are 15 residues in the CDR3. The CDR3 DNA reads TGTGCCAGCAGCTTAGGGGCGGGGGGAGTCGGCGACTACACCTTC. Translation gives CASSLGAGGVGDYTF.

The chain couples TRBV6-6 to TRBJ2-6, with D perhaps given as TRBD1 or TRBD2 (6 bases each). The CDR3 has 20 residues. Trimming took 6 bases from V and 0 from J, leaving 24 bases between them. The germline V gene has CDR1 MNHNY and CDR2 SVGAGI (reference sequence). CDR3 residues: CASSLLLGGQINSGANVLTF. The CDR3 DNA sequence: TGTGCCAGCAGCTTACTCCTTGGGGGGCAGATCAACTCTGGGGCCAACGTCCTGACTTTC.

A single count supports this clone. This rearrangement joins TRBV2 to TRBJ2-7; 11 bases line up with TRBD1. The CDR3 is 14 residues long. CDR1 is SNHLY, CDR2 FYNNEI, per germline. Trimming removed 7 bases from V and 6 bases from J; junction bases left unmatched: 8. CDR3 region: CASIADRGRGEQYF. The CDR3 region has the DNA TGTGCCAGCATTGCGGACAGGGGGCGGGGCGAGCAGTACTTC.

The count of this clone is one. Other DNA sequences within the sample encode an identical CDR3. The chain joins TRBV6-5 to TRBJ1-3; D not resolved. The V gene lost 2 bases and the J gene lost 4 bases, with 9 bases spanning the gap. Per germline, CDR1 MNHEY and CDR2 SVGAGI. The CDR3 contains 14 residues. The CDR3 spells CASSYGNSGNTIYF. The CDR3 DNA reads TGTGCCAGCAGTTACGGGAATTCGGGAAACACCATATATTTT.

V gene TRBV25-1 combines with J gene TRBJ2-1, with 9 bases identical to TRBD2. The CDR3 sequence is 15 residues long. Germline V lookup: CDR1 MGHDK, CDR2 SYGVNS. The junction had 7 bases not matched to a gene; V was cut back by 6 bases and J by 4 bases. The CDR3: CASRSSGAGYNEQFF. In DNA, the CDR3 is TGTGCCAGCAGATCTAGCGGGGCGGGGTACAATGAGCAGTTCTTC.

The CDR3 reads CASSPGTGPGWEAFF. Here the CDR3 DNA reads TGTGCCAGCAGTCCCGGGACAGGTCCTGGGTGGGAAGCTTTCTTT. The chain is built from TRBV6-5 and TRBJ1-1; 8 positions agree with TRBD1. Losses at the gene ends were 5 bases for V and 8 bases for J; bases not matched to a gene: 13. Germline V lookup: CDR1 MNHEY, CDR2 SVGAGI. The CDR3 is made up of 15 amino acids.

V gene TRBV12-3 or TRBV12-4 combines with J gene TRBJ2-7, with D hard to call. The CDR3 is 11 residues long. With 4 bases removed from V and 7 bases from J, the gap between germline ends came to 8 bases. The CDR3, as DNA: TGTGCCAGCAGTTCCGGGTATGAGCAGTACTTC. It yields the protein CASSSGYEQYF.

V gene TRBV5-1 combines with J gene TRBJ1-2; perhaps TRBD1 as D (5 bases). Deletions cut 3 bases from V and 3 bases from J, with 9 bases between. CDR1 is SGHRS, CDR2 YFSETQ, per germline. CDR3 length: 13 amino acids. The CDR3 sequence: CASSSGTYYGYTF. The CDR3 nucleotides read TGCGCCAGCAGCTCGGGGACGTACTATGGCTACACCTTC. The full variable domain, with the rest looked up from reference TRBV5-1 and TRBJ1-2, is KAGVTQTPRYLIKTRGQQVTLSCSPISGHRSVSWYQQTPGQGLQFLFEYFSETQRNKGNFPGRFSGRQFSNSRSEMNVSTLELGDSALYLCASSSGTYYGYTFGSGTRLTVV.

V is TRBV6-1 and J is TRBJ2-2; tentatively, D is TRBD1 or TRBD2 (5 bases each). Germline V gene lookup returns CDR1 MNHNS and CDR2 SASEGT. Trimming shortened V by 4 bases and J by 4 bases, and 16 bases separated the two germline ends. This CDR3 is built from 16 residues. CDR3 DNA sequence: TGTGCCAGCAGTGCTAGGGACCCCACGGGCACCGGGGAGCTGTTTTTT. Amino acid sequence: CASSARDPTGTGELFF.

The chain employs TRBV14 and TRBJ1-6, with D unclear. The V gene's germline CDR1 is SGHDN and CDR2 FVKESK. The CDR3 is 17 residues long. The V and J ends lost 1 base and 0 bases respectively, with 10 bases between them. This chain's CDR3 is CASSQVPFNSYNSPLHF. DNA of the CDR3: TGTGCCAGCAGCCAAGTCCCCTTCAACTCCTATAATTCACCCCTCCACTTT. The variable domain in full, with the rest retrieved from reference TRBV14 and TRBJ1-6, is EAGVTQFPSHSVIEKGQTVTLRCDPISGHDNLYWYRRVMGKEIKFLLHFVKESKQDESGMPNNRFLAERTGGTYSTLKVQPAELEDSGVYFCASSQVPFNSYNSPLHFGNGTRLTVT.

In nucleotides, the CDR3 is TGTGCCAGTAGCCCGGGACAGGGGAACTATGGCTACACCTTC. This translates into CASSPGQGNYGYTF. This chain joins TRBV19 and TRBJ1-2, with 10 bases matching TRBD1. CDR3 length: 14 residues. Unmatched junction bases numbered 3, after V lost 6 bases and J lost 2 bases. Germline lookup yields CDR1 LNHDA and CDR2 SQIVND (reference sequence).

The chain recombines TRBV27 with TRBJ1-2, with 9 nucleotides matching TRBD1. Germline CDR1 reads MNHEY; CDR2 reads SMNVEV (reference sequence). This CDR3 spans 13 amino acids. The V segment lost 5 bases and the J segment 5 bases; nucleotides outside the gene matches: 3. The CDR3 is CASSPGTGYGYTF. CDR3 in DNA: TGTGCCAGCAGTCCCGGGACAGGGTATGGCTACACCTTC.

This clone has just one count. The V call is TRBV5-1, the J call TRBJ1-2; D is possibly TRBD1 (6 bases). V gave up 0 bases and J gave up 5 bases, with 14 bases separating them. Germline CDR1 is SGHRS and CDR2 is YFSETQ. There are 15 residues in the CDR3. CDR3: CASSLDRALSYGYTF. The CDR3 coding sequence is TGCGCCAGCAGCTTGGACAGGGCCTTATCTTATGGCTACACCTTC.

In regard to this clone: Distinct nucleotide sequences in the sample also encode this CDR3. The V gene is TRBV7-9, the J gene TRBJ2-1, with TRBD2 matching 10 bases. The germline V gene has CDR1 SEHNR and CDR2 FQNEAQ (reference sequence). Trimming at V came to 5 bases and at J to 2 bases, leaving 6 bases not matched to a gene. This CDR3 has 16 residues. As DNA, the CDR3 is TGTGCCAGCAGCCTCTCTCTAGCGGGAGCCTACAATGAGCAGTTCTTC. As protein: CASSLSLAGAYNEQFF. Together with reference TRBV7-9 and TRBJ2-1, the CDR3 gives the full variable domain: DTGVSQNPRHKITKRGQNVTFRCDPISEHNRLYWYRQTLGQGPEFLTYFQNEAQLEKSRLLSDRFSAERPKGSFSTLEIQRTEQGDSAMYLCASSLSLAGAYNEQFFGPGTRLTVL.

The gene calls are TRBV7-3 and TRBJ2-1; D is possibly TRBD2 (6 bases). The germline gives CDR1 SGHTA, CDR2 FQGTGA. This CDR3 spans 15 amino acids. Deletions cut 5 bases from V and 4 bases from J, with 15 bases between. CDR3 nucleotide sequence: TGTGCCAGCAGCCCTGTGGCCGGGGGTTACAATGAGCAGTTCTTC. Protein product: CASSPVAGGYNEQFF.

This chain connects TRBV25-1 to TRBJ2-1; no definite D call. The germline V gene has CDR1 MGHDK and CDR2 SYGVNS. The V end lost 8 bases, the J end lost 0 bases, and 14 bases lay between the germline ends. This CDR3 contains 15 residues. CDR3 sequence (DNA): TGTGCCAGCTCCGGAACTCCTATCTCCTACAATGAGCAGTTCTTC. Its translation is CASSGTPISYNEQFF.